The clone carrying this TCR beta chain appeared many times. Its target is not known. The record originates from a study of T cell repertoires in cytomegalovirus infection. The study, taken as a whole, reports: Carriers of CMV plus the relevant HLA were identified by cumulative public TCR beta family frequency.

The germline gives CDR1 SGHVS, CDR2 FNYEAQ. The CDR3 covers 15 residues. The V end lost 4 bases, the J end lost 1 base, and 13 bases lay between the germline ends. TCRdb redid the calling of the reads with MiXCR, one entry per CDR3 protein. The sample includes more than 650,000 distinct CDR3 sequences, roughly 35% of them seen just once. The chain uses TRBV7-6 and TRBJ1-1, with D unresolved. Sequencing was carried out using PBMCs. The origin of this receptor is a human donor in good health (CMV status not recorded). Some clones in this sample may be carry-over from other donors' samples. The CDR3 here is CASSSSGTGNTEAFF. Written as DNA, the CDR3 is TGTGCCAGCAGCTCCTCTGGTACGGGGAACACTGAAGCTTTCTTT.